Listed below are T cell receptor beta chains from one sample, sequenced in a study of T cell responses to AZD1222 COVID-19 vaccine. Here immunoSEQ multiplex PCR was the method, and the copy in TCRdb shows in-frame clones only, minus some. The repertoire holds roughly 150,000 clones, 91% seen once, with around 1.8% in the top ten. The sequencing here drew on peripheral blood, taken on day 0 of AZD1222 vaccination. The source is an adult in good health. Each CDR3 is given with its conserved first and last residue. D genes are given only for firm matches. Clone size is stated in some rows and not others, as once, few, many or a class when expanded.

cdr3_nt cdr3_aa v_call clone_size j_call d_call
TGTGCCAGCAGCCGCTCCCCACGGGCTGAGTATGGCTACACCTTC CASSRSPRAEYGYTF TRBV3-1/TRBV3-2 . TRBJ1-2 .
TGTGCCAGCAGCCAATCCCCGGACAGGGGGCCAAACACTGAAGCTTTCTTT CASSQSPDRGPNTEAFF TRBV7-2 . TRBJ1-1 TRBD1
TGTGCCAGCAGCCAACTGTTAGCGGGGGGGAGTGAGCAGTTCTTC CASSQLLAGGSEQFF TRBV14 . TRBJ2-1 TRBD2
TGTGCCAGCAGCCGCGGCGGGTTTTCGAGCTCCTACGAGCAGTACTTC CASSRGGFSSSYEQYF TRBV5-6 . TRBJ2-7 .
TGTGCCAGTAGACAGGGCTCCTACAATGAGCAGTTCTTC CASRQGSYNEQFF TRBV19 . TRBJ2-1 .
TGTGCCAGCACCCGGACGGGGGTGAACACCGGGGAGCTGTTTTTT CASTRTGVNTGELFF TRBV27 . TRBJ2-2 .
TGTGCCAGCAGTGCCGGGACTGTATTCTACGAGCAGTACTTC CASSAGTVFYEQYF TRBV2 . TRBJ2-7 .
TGTGCCAGCAGCCTCCAGGGGGCGGCTGTTAACTATGGCTACACCTTC CASSLQGAAVNYGYTF TRBV9 . TRBJ1-2 TRBD1
TGCGCCAGCAGCCAACGGGGGAGGGAAAAACTGTTTTTT CASSQRGREKLFF TRBV4-1 . TRBJ1-4 .
TGTGCCAGCAGCCAAGGGGCCCGGGACGCTCTCTATGGCTACACCTTC CASSQGARDALYGYTF TRBV3-1/TRBV3-2 . TRBJ1-2 .
TGTGCCAGCAGCTTACCAGGCGACGCCGGGACCCAGTACTTC CASSLPGDAGTQYF TRBV11-2 . TRBJ2-5 .
TGTGCCTGGAGTCCCTCCTCTGGAAACACCATATATTTT CAWSPSSGNTIYF TRBV30 . TRBJ1-3 .
TGTGCCAGCAGTGACGACGGGGACTCCTACAATGAGCAGTTCTTC CASSDDGDSYNEQFF TRBV6-4 . TRBJ2-1 .
TGTGCCATCAGTGTTCAGGGGAACTATGGCTACACCTTC CAISVQGNYGYTF TRBV10-3 . TRBJ1-2 .
TGTGCCAGCAGTGATCTACCTGAAGCTTTCTTT CASSDLPEAFF TRBV2 . TRBJ1-1 .
TGTGCCAGCAGCTTGGACAGGGCAATTGAAAAACTGTTTTTT CASSLDRAIEKLFF TRBV5-4 . TRBJ1-4 .
TGTGCCAGCACCCCACCCCAGGGAAGGGATGGCTACACCTTC CASTPPQGRDGYTF TRBV6-2/TRBV6-3 . TRBJ1-2 .
TGTGCCAGCAGCCTGGACGGCGGCTCCTACAATGAGCAGTTCTTC CASSLDGGSYNEQFF TRBV6-4 . TRBJ2-1 .
TGTGCCAGTAGTCCGAGACCCGTTCCGCGGGATGGCTACACCTTC CASSPRPVPRDGYTF TRBV19 . TRBJ1-2 .
TGCGCCAGCAGCTTGAGTGGTTCTCCTTCTCCCTACGAGCAGTACTTC CASSLSGSPSPYEQYF TRBV5-1 . TRBJ2-7 .
TGTGCCAGCAGTGAGGGACAGGGCAATCAGCCCCAGCATTTT CASSEGQGNQPQHF TRBV6-4 . TRBJ1-5 TRBD1
TGTGCCAGCAGCTTCGCAGCGGCCGCCCGCAACGAGCAGTACTTC CASSFAAAARNEQYF TRBV7-7 once TRBJ2-7 .
TGTGCCAGCAGCTTCTCAGGGATGGATCAGCCCCAGCATTTT CASSFSGMDQPQHF TRBV7-2 . TRBJ1-5 .
TGCGCCAGCAGCCTGGGACAGTCCTCCTACGAGCAGTACTTC CASSLGQSSYEQYF TRBV4-3 . TRBJ2-7 TRBD1
TGTGCCAGCAGCCACAGGACAGGGGTTATGAGCACTGAAGCTTTCTTT CASSHRTGVMSTEAFF TRBV14 once TRBJ1-1 TRBD1
TGCGCCAGCAGCTTGAGTCCCCCGAAGTCCCTCTCTGGAAACACCATATATTTT CASSLSPPKSLSGNTIYF TRBV5-1 . TRBJ1-3 .
TGCGCCAGCAGCCAAGATTGGGGTTTGAACACTGAAGCTTTCTTT CASSQDWGLNTEAFF TRBV4-3 . TRBJ1-1 .
TGTGCCAGCAGCGAGGGGTCCGGGTTTACAGATACGCAGTATTTT CASSEGSGFTDTQYF TRBV9 once TRBJ2-3 .
TGCGCCAGCAGCTTTGCACAGACCAACAAGACCCAGTACTTC CASSFAQTNKTQYF TRBV5-1 . TRBJ2-5 .
TGTGCCACCAGCAGAGTTTTCCCTAATGAAAAACTGTTTTTT CATSRVFPNEKLFF TRBV15 . TRBJ1-4 .
TGTGCCACCGGAGGTAGCACAGATACGCAGTATTTT CATGGSTDTQYF TRBV24-1 . TRBJ2-3 .
TGCGCCAGCAGCCCCAGGACAGGGTCGAAGTTGGGCACTGAAGCTTTCTTT CASSPRTGSKLGTEAFF TRBV5-1 . TRBJ1-1 TRBD1
TGTGCCATTTCACAGGGTCGCGGTGAAAAACTGTTTTTT CAISQGRGEKLFF TRBV27 . TRBJ1-4 .
TGTGCCAGCAGTTACGAAGAGACCCAGTACTTC CASSYEETQYF TRBV6-2/TRBV6-3 . TRBJ2-5 .
TGTGCCAGTAGTATCCTAGCGGGTTCCCAAGAGACCCAGTACTTC CASSILAGSQETQYF TRBV19 . TRBJ2-5 TRBD2
TGTGCCAGCAGCTCCTGGACTAGCGGGGGGGCCTTTACGTATGAGCAGTTCTTC CASSSWTSGGAFTYEQFF TRBV5-6 . TRBJ2-1 TRBD2
TGCGCCAGCAGCGGGCCCCACATCGCTGAAGCTTTCTTT CASSGPHIAEAFF TRBV5-1 . TRBJ1-1 .
TGTGCCAGCAGCATCAGTGCTAGCTCCTACAATGAGCAGTTCTTC CASSISASSYNEQFF TRBV2 . TRBJ2-1 .
TGTGCCAGCTCACTCAAACCTATTCAGCCCCAGCATTTT CASSLKPIQPQHF TRBV18 . TRBJ1-5 .
TGTGCCATCAGTGTGGGACTCTCTGGAAACACCATATATTTT CAISVGLSGNTIYF TRBV10-3 . TRBJ1-3 .
TGTGCCAGCAGCATTGGGGGTAGATCTGTCAATTCACCCCTCCACTTT CASSIGGRSVNSPLHF TRBV5-5 once TRBJ1-6 .
TGTGCCAGTAGTAGCAAGGGACACCGGCCTGATACGCAGTATTTT CASSSKGHRPDTQYF TRBV19 . TRBJ2-3 .
TGTGCCAGCAGCTCGACATACAACTATGGCTACACCTTC CASSSTYNYGYTF TRBV7-2 . TRBJ1-2 .
TGTGCCAGCAGCCCCAGCACAGATACGCAGTATTTT CASSPSTDTQYF TRBV28 . TRBJ2-3 .
TGTGCCAGCAGCTCAAATGGGGTGAGCCTCCCCACCGGGGAGCTGTTTTTT CASSSNGVSLPTGELFF TRBV7-2 once TRBJ2-2 .
TGTGCCAGCAGCCCCGGACAGGGCCTCACAGATACGCAGTATTTT CASSPGQGLTDTQYF TRBV27 . TRBJ2-3 TRBD1
TGTGCCAGCAGTACAGGGGTCAATCAGCCCCAGCATTTT CASSTGVNQPQHF TRBV2 . TRBJ1-5 TRBD1
TGTGCCAGTAGTGACTCTGGAAACACCATATATTTT CASSDSGNTIYF TRBV19 . TRBJ1-3 .